The text below deals with one TCR beta chain. The CDR3 contains 20 residues. The V gene lost 0 bases and the J gene lost 6 bases, with 26 bases spanning the gap. CDR1 is LGHNA and CDR2 is YSLEER in the germline V gene. TCRdb used MiXCR to reprocess the 5' RACE reads, holding one entry per CDR3 protein. The sample holds fewer than 450,000 distinct CDR3 sequences, approximately 4% seen once. These data belong to a study of T cells after yellow fever vaccination. This receptor was identified in a man between 18 and 29 years old who received the YFV17D yellow fever vaccine. Material: PBMCs, obtained 5 days after the yellow fever booster vaccination. The genes are TRBV4-3 and TRBJ2-2, with D tentatively TRBD1 (5 bases). In DNA, the CDR3 is TGCGCCAGCAGCCAAGATGGCACCGGCCCACAGACAGTCCGGGCCGGGGAGCTGTTTTTT. It yields the protein CASSQDGTGPQTVRAGELFF.